This T cell receptor (beta chain) was retrieved from a study of chemoradiotherapy in HPV16-positive cancers. TCRdb's copy holds only in-frame clones and misses some; the assay was immunoSEQ multiplex PCR. The repertoire includes under 85,000 clones, around nine tenths of them detected once, and 4% to 4.5% sits in the top ten. Per germline, CDR1 LNHDA and CDR2 SQIVND (reference sequence). The V end lost 2 bases, the J end lost 5 bases, and 19 bases lay between the germline ends. The CDR3 is 17 amino acids. Specimen: blood, collected from a patient who underwent chemoradiotherapy. The receptor was isolated from a human donor with HPV-associated anogenital cancer. The chain joins TRBV19 to TRBJ2-1; D is unclear. The CDR3 reads CASSITESAHVHNEQFF. CDR3 DNA: TGTGCCAGTAGTATAACTGAGTCAGCCCACGTTCACAATGAGCAGTTCTTC.